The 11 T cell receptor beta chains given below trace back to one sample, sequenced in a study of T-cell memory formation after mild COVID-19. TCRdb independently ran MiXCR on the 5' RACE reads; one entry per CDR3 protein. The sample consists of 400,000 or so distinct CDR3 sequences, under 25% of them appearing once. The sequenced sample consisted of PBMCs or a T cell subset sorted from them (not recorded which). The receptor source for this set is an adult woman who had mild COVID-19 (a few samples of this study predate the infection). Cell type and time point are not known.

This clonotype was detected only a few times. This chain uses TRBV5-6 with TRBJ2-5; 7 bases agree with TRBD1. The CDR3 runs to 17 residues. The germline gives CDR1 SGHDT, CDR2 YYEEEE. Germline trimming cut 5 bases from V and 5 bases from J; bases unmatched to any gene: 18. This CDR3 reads CASSSGTAYPEVETQYF. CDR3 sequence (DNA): TGTGCCAGCAGTTCCGGGACAGCGTACCCCGAGGTGGAGACCCAGTACTTC. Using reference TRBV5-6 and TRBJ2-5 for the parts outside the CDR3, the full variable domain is DAGVTQSPTHLIKTRGQQVTLRCSPKSGHDTVSWYQQALGQGPQFIFQYYEEEERQRGNFPDRFSGHQFPNYSSELNVNALLLGDSALYLCASSSGTAYPEVETQYFGPGTRLLVL.

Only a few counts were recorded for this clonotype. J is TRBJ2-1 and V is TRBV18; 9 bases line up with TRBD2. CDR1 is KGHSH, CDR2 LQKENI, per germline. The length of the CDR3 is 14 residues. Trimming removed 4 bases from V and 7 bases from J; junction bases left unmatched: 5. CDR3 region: CASSLAGDGNEQFF. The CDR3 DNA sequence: TGTGCCAGCTCACTAGCGGGAGATGGTAATGAGCAGTTCTTC.

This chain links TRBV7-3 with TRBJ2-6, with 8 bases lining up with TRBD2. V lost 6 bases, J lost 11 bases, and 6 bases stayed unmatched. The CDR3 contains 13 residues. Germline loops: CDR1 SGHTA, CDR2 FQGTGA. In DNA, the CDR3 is TGTGCCAGCAGACCCGGGACTAGGGACGTCCTGACTTTC. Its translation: CASRPGTRDVLTF.

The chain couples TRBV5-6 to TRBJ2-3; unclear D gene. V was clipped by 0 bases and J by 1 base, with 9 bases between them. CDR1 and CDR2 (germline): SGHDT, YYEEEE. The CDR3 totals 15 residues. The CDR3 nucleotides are TGTGCCAGCAGCTTGGAGGAAGAAGGCACAGATACGCAGTATTTT. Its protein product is CASSLEEEGTDTQYF.

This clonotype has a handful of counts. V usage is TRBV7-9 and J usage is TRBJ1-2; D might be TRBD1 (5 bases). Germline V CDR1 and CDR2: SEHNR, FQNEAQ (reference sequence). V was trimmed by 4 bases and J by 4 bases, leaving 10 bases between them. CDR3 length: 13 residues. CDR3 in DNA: TGTGCCAGCAGCTATGACAGTGGCTATGGCTACACCTTC. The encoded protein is CASSYDSGYGYTF.

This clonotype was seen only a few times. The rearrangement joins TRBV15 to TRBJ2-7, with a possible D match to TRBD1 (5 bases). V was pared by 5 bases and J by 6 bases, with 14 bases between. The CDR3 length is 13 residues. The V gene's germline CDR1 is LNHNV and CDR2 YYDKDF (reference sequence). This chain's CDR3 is CATSGRAPGEQYF. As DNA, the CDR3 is TGTGCCACCAGCGGCAGGGCCCCAGGCGAGCAGTACTTC.

The CDR3 DNA is TGTGCCAGCAGCTCGACGGGAACCAGCTACGAGCAGTACTTC. Its translation is CASSSTGTSYEQYF. The rearrangement uses TRBV7-6 and TRBJ2-7; tentatively, D is TRBD2 (5 bases). There are 14 residues in the CDR3. CDR1 and CDR2 from the germline V gene are SGHVS and FNYEAQ. V lost 4 bases, J lost 3 bases, and 13 bases lay in between.

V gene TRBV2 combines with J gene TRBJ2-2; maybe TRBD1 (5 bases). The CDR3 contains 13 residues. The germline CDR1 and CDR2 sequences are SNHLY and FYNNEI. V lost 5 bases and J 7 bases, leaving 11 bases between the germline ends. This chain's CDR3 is CASSSGGHGELFF. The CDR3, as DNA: TGTGCCAGCAGTTCCGGTGGACACGGGGAGCTGTTTTTT.

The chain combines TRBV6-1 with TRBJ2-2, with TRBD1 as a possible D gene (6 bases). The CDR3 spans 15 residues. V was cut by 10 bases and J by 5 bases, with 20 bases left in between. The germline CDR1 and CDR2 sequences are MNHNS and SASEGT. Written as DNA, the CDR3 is TGTGCCACCGCCCTACTTTCCAGGGGAACCGGGGAGCTGTTTTTT. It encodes CATALLSRGTGELFF.

The DNA for the CDR3 is TGTGCCAGCACCCAGGGGACTCTTACTAGCGGAGAGACCCAGTACTTC. Translation gives CASTQGTLTSGETQYF. V is TRBV9 and J is TRBJ2-5; 8 bases fit TRBD2. Germline V lookup: CDR1 SGDLS, CDR2 YYNGEE. V was pared by 6 bases and J by 4 bases, with 14 bases of the junction left unmatched. CDR3 length: 16 amino acids.

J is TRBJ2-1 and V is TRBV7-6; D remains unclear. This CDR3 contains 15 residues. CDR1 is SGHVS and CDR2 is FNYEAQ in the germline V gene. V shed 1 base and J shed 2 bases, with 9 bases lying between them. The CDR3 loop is CASSLDAATYNEQFF. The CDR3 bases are TGTGCCAGCAGCTTAGACGCGGCTACCTACAATGAGCAGTTCTTC.